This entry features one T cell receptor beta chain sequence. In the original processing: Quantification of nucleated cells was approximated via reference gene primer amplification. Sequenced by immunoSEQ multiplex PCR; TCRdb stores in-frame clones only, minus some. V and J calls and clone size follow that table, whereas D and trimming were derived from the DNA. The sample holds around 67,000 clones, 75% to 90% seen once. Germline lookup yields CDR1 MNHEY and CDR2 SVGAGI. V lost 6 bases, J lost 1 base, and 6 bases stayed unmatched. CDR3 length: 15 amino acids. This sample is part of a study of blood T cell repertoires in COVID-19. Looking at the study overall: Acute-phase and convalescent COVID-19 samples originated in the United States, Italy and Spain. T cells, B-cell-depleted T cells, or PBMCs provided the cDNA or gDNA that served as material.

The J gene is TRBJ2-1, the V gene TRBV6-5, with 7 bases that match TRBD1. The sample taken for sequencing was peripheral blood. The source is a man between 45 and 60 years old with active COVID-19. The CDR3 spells CASSRQGLSYNEQFF. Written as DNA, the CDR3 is TGTGCCAGCAGCCGACAGGGCCTTTCCTACAATGAGCAGTTCTTC.